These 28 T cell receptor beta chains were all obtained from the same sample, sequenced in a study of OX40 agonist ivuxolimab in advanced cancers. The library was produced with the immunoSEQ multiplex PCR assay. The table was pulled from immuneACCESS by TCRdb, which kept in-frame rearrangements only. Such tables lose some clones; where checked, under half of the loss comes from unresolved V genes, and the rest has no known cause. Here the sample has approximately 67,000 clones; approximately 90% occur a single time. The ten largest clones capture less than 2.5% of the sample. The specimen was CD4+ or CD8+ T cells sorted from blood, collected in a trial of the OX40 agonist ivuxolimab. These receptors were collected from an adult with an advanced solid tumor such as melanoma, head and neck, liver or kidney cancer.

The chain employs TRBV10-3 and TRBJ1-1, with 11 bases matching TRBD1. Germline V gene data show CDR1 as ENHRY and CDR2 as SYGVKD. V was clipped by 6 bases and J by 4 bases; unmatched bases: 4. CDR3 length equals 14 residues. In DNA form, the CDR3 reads TGTGCCATCAGACCCGGGACAGGGGGCACTGAAGCTTTCTTT. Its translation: CAIRPGTGGTEAFF.

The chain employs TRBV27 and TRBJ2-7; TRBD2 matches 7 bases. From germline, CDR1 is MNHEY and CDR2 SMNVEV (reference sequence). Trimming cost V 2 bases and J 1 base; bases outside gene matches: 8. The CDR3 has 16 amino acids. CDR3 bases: TGTGCCAGCAGTTTACGGGGGGTAGACACTTCCTACGAGCAGTACTTC. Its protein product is CASSLRGVDTSYEQYF.

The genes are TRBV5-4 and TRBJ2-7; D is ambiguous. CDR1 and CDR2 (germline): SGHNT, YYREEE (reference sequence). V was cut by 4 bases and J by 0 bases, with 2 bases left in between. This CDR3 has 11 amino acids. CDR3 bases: TGTGCCAGCAGCAACTCCTACGAGCAGTACTTC. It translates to CASSNSYEQYF.

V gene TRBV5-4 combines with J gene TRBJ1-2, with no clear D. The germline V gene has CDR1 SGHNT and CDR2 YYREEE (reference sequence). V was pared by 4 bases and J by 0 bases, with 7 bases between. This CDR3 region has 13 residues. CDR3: CASSEWTNYGYTF. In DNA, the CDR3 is TGTGCCAGCAGCGAATGGACTAACTATGGCTACACCTTC.

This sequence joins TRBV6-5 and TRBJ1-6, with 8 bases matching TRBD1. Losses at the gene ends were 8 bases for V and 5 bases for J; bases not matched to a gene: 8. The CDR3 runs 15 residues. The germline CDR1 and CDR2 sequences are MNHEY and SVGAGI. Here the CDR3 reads CASSRTGQHNSPLHF. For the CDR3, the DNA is TGTGCCAGCTCCCGGACAGGGCAACATAATTCACCCCTCCACTTT.

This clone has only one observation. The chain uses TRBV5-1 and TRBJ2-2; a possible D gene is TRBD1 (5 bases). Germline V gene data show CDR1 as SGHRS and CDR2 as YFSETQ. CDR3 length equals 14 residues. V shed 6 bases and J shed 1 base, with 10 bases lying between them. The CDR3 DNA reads TGCGCCAGCATAGGGGTGCTGAACACCGGGGAGCTGTTTTTT. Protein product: CASIGVLNTGELFF.

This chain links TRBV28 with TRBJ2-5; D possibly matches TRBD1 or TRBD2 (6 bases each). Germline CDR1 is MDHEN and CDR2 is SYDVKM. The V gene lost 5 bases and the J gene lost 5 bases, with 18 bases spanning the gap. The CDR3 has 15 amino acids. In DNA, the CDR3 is TGTGCCAGCAGTCCGGGGGCCCTCTCTTGGGAGACCCAGTACTTC. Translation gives CASSPGALSWETQYF.

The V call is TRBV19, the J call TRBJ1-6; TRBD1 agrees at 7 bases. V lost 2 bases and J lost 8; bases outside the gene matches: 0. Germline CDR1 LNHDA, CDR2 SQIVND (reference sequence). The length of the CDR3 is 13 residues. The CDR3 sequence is CASSITGDSPLHF. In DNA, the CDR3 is TGTGCCAGTAGTATAACAGGGGATTCACCCCTCCACTTT.

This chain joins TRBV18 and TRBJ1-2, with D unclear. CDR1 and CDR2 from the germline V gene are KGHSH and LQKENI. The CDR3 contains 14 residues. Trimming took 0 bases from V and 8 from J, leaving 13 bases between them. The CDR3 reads CASSPPEQLIGYTF. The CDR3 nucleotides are TGTGCCAGCTCACCACCGGAACAGTTGATCGGCTACACCTTC.

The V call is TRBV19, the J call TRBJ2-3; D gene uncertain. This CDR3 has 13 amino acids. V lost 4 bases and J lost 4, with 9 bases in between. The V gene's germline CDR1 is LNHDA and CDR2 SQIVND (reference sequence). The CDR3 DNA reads TGTGCCAGTAGTAAGGGTGGTGCAGATACGCAGTATTTT. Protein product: CASSKGGADTQYF.

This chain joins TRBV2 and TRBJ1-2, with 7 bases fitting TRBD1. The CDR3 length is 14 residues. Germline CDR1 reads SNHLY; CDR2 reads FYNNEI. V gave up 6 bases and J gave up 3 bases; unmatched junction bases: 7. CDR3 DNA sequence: TGTGCCAGCAGCCGGGACAGCGGGGACTATGGCTACACCTTC. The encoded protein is CASSRDSGDYGYTF.

CDR3 in amino acids: CASSSTSGRPTDTQYF. The CDR3 DNA reads TGTGCCAGCAGCTCTACTAGCGGGAGACCCACAGATACGCAGTATTTT. The chain links TRBV7-2 to TRBJ2-3; TRBD2 agrees at 11 bases. Trimming at V came to 4 bases and at J to 2 bases, leaving 5 bases not matched to a gene. The CDR3 runs to 16 residues. From germline, CDR1 is SGHTA and CDR2 FQGNSA.

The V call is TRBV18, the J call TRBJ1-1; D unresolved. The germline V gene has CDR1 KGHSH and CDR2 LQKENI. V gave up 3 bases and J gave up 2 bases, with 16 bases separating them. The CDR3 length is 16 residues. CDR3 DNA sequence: TGTGCCAGCTCACCGATAGGGAACGTCGGTAACACTGAAGCTTTCTTT. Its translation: CASSPIGNVGNTEAFF.

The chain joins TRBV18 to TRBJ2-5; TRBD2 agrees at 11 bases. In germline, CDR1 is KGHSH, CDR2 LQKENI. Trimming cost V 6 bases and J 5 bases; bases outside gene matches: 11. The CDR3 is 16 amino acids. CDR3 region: CASSPTSGAGQETQYF. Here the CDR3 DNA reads TGTGCCAGCTCTCCGACTAGCGGGGCGGGCCAGGAGACCCAGTACTTC. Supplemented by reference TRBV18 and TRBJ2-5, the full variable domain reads NAGVMQNPRHLVRRRGQEARLRCSPMKGHSHVYWYRQLPEEGLKFMVYLQKENIIDESGMPKERFSAEFPKEGPSILRIQQVVRGDSAAYFCASSPTSGAGQETQYFGPGTRLLVL.

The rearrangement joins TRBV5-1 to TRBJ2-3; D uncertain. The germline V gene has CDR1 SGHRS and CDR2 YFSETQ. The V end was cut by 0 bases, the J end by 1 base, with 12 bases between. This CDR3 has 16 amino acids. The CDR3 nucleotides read TGCGCCAGCAGCTTGGCCGGCCCTGGGGGCACAGATACGCAGTATTTT. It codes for CASSLAGPGGTDTQYF.

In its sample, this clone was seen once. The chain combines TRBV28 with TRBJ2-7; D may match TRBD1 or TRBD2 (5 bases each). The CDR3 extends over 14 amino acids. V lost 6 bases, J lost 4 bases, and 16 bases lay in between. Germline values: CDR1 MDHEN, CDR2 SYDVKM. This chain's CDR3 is CASRSGTVLYEQYF. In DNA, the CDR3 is TGTGCCAGCAGATCCGGGACGGTCCTATACGAGCAGTACTTC.

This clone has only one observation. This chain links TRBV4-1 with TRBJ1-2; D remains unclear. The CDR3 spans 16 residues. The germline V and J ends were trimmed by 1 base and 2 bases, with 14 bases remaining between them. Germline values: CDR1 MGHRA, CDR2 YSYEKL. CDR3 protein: CASSQVGRGTNYGYTF. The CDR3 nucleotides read TGCGCCAGCAGCCAAGTCGGGAGAGGAACAAACTATGGCTACACCTTC.

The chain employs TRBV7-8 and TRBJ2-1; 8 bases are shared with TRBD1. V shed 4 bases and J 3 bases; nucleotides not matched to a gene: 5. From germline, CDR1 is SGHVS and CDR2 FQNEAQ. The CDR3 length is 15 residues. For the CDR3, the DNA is TGTGCCAGCAGCTCGGACAGGGTCCTCTACAATGAGCAGTTCTTC. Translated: CASSSDRVLYNEQFF.

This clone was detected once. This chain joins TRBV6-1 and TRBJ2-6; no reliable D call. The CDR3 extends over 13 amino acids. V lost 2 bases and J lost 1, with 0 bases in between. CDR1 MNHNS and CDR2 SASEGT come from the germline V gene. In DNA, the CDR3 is TGTGCCAGCAGTGAATCTGGGGCCAACGTCCTGACTTTC. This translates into CASSESGANVLTF.

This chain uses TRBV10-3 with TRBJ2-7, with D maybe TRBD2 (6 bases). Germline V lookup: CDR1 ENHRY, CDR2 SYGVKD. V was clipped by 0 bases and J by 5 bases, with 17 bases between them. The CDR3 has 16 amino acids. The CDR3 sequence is CAISESGGFTSDEQYF. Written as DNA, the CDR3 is TGTGCCATCAGTGAGTCTGGGGGGTTTACATCCGACGAGCAGTACTTC.

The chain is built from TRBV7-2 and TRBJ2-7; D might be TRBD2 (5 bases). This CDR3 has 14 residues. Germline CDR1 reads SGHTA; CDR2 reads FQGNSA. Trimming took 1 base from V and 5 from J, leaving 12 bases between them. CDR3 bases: TGTGCCAGCAGCTTAGGGTGGGAGCGGAACGAGCAGTACTTC. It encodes CASSLGWERNEQYF.

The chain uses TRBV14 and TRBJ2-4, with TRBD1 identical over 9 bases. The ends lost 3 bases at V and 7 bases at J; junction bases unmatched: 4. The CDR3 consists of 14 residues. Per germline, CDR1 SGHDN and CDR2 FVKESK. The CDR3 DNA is TGTGCCAGCAGCCATCTCGGACAGGGGAACATTCAGTACTTC. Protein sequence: CASSHLGQGNIQYF.

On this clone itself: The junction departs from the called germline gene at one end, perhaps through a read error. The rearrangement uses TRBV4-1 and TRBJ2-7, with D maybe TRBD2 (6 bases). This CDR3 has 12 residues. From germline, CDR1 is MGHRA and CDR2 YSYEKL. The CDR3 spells CASSQAGVVSHF. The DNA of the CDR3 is TGCGCCAGCAGCCAAGCGGGGGTGGTGTCGCACTTC.

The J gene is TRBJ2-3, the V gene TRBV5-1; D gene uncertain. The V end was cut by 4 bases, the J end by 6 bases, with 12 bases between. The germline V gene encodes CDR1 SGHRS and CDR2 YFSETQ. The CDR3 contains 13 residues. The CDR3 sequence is CASSLDIRDTQYF. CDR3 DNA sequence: TGCGCCAGCAGCCTCGACATCAGGGATACGCAGTATTTT.

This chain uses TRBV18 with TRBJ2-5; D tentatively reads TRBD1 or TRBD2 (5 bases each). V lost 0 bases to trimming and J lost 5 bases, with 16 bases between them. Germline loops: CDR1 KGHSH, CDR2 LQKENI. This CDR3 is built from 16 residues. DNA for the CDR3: TGTGCCAGCTCACCACCGCGAGGGGTTCGTCGGGAGACCCAGTACTTC. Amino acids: CASSPPRGVRRETQYF.

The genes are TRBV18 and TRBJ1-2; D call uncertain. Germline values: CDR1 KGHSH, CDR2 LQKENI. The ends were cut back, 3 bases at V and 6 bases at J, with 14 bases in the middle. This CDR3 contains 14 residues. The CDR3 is CASSPSDSPNGYTF. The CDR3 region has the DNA TGTGCCAGCTCACCCTCGGACTCGCCGAATGGCTACACCTTC.

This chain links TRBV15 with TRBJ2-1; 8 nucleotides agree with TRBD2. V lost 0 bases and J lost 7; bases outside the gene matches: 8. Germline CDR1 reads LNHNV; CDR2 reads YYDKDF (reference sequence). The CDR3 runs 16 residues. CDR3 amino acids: CATSRDQRELGNEQFF. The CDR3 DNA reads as TGTGCCACCAGCAGAGATCAGCGGGAGCTAGGGAATGAGCAGTTCTTC.

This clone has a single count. CDR3 protein: CASSPVTEQETQYF. CDR3 coding DNA: TGTGCCAGCTCACCGGTTACAGAACAAGAGACCCAGTACTTC. The gene calls are TRBV18 and TRBJ2-5, with D uncertain. The CDR3 is 14 residues long. Trimming took off 3 bases at V and 2 bases at J, with 10 bases between the two ends. Germline CDR1 KGHSH, CDR2 LQKENI.